This T cell receptor (beta chain) stems from a study of cytomegalovirus exposure and HLA in healthy donors. Study observations and caveats: Cytomegalovirus-associated TCR beta chains were listed, numbering over 150.

The method was immunoSEQ multiplex PCR; TCRdb's version includes in-frame clones alone and lacks a portion of them. Counted here are 150,000 to 200,000 clones, 86% occurring once; the ten biggest clones make up 2% to 2.5%. A remark on this clone: What it binds is unknown. One junction end does not reproduce the germline sequence, and a read error may be involved.

Per germline, CDR1 MNHEY and CDR2 SMNVEV (reference sequence). CDR3 length equals 11 residues. The source is a woman under 30 in good health and CMV-seronegative. The genes are TRBV27 and TRBJ1-1; possible D gene TRBD1, 6 bases. What was sequenced was PBMCs. CDR3 loop: CASSSGTSTYF. The CDR3 DNA sequence: TGTGCCAGCAGTTCCGGGACATCAACTTACTTT.